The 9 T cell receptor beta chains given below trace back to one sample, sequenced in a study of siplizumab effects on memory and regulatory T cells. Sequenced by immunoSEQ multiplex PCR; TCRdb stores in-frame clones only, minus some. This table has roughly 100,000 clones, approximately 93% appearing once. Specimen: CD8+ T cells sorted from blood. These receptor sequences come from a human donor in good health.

CDR3 sequence reads: CASSHTGNEQFF. In DNA form, the CDR3 reads TGTGCCAGCAGTCATACAGGGAATGAGCAGTTCTTC. The V and J genes are TRBV28 and TRBJ2-1; tentative D call: TRBD1 (6 bases). The CDR3 spans 12 residues. Germline values: CDR1 MDHEN, CDR2 SYDVKM. V gave up 5 bases and J gave up 7 bases, with 9 bases separating them.

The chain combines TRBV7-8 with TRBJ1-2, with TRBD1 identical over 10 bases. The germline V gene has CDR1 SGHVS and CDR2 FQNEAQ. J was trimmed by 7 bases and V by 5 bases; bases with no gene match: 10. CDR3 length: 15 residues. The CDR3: CASSPETGGVSGYTF. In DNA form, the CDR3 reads TGTGCCAGCAGCCCCGAGACAGGGGGCGTAAGTGGCTACACCTTC.

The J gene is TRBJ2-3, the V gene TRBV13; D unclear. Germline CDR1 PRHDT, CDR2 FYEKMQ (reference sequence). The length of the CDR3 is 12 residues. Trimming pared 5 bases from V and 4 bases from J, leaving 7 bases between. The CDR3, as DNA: TGTGCCAGCAGCCGGAAATCAGATACGCAGTATTTT. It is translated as CASSRKSDTQYF.

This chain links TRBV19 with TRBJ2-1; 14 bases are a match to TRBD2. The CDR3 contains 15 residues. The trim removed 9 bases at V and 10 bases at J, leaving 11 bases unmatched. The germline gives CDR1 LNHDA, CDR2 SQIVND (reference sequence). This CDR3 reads CASAAVGLAGEEQFF. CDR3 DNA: TGTGCCAGCGCGGCCGTGGGACTAGCGGGGGAAGAGCAGTTCTTC.

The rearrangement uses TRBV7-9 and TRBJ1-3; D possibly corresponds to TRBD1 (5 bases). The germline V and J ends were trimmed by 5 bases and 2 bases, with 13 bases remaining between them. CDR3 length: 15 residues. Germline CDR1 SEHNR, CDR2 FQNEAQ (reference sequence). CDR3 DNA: TGTGCCAGCAGCCCTCCGGGGGTCACTGGAAACACCATATATTTT. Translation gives CASSPPGVTGNTIYF.

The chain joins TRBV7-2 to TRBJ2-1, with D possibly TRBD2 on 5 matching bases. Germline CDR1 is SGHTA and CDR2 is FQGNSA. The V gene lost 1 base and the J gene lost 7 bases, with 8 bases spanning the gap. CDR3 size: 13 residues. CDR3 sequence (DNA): TGTGCCAGCAGCTTAGGAGGGTTGAATGAGCAGTTCTTC. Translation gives CASSLGGLNEQFF.

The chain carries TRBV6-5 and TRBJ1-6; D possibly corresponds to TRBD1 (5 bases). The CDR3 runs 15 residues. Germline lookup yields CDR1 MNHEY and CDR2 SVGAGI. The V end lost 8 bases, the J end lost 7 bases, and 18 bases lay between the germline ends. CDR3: CASGFRDRRNSPLHF. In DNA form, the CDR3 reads TGTGCCAGCGGTTTCCGGGACCGGCGCAATTCACCCCTCCACTTT.

The CDR3 sequence is CASSTIAGHSYNEQFF. The CDR3 nucleotides read TGTGCCAGCAGCACCATAGCGGGGCACTCCTACAATGAGCAGTTCTTC. The rearrangement uses TRBV21-1 and TRBJ2-1; the table names TRBD2, a call not compared with the DNA. TRBV21-1 is a known pseudogene. The CDR3 consists of 16 residues.

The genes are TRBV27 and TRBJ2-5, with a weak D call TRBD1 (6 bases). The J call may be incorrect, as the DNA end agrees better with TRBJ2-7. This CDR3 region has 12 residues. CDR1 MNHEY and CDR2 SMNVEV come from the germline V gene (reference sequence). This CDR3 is CASSFRGGEQYF. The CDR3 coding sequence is TGTGCCAGCAGTTTCAGAGGGGGCGAGCAGTACTTC.